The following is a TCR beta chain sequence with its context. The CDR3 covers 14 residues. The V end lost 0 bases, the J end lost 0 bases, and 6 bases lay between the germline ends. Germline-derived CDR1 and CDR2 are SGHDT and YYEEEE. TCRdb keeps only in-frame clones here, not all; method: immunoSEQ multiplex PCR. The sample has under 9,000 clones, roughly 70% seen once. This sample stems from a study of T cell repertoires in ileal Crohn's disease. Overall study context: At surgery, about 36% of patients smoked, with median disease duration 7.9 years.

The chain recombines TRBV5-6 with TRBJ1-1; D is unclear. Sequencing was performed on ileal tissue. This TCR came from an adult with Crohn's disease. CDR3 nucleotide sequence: TGTGCCAGCAGCTTGGGGTACATGAACACTGAAGCTTTCTTT. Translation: CASSLGYMNTEAFF.